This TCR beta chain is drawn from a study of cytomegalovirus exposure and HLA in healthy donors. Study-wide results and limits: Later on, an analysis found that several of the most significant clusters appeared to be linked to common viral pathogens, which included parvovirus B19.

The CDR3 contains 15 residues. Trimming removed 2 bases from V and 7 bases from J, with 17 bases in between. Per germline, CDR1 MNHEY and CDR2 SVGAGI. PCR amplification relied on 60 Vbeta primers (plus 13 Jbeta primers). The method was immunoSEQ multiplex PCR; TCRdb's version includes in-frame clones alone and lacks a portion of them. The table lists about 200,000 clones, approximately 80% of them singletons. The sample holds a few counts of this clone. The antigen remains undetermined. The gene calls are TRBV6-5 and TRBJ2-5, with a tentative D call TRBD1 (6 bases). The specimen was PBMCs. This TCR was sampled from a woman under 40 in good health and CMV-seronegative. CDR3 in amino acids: CASSYEGGRYGTQYF. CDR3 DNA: TGTGCCAGCAGTTACGAAGGGGGACGGTACGGGACCCAGTACTTC.